Each of the 13 T cell receptor beta chains below was sequenced from the same sample in a study of T cells in Graves' hyperthyroidism and ophthalmopathy. The CDR3 regions of TCR beta were amplified from RNA transcripts. The HTBI primer set was used in a first-round RT-PCR of the TCR CDR3. TCRdb called the multiplex PCR reads again in MiXCR, with one record for every CDR3 protein. The sample yields about 58,000 distinct CDR3 sequences, less than 50% seen once. The sequenced sample consisted of blood. The receptors were sampled from a woman aged 25-40 years with Graves' ophthalmopathy.

Of note for this clonotype: A read error may account for a junction end that differs from germline. This chain uses TRBV9 with TRBJ1-2; 11 nucleotides line up with TRBD1. The germline V gene encodes CDR1 SGDLS and CDR2 YYNGEE. There are 13 residues in the CDR3. This CDR3 reads CASRGTGGYGYTF. The CDR3 nucleotides are TGTGCGAGCAGAGGGACAGGGGGCTATGGCTACACCTTC.

Regarding this clonotype: The junction does not match germline at one end; this may be a read error. The rearrangement joins TRBV10-2 to TRBJ2-2, with TRBD2 as a possible D gene (6 bases). Germline V lookup: CDR1 WSHSY, CDR2 SAAADI. This CDR3 spans 19 amino acids. As DNA, the CDR3 is TGTGCCAGCAGTTACCTCGCGTCCGACGCGGGACCTAACACCGGGGAGCTGTTTTTT. This translates into CASSYLASDAGPNTGELFF.

The gene calls are TRBV27 and TRBJ1-1; D gene unclear. The CDR3 is made up of 14 amino acids. Trimming removed 7 bases at V and 0 bases at J, with 12 bases between. Germline loops: CDR1 MNHEY, CDR2 SMNVEV (reference sequence). The CDR3 DNA sequence: TGTGCCAGCACCCCCCGGGTAATGAACACTGAAGCTTTCTTT. It codes for CASTPRVMNTEAFF.

J is TRBJ2-2 and V is TRBV19, with 11 nucleotides matching TRBD1. V was pared by 5 bases and J by 8 bases, with 7 bases of the junction left unmatched. Germline V gene data show CDR1 as LNHDA and CDR2 as SQIVND (reference sequence). CDR3 length equals 15 residues. CDR3: CASSARTGGAGELFF. CDR3 sequence (DNA): TGTGCCAGTAGTGCCCGGACAGGGGGCGCAGGGGAGCTGTTTTTT.

This clonotype was observed at least ten times. CDR3 nucleotide sequence: TGTGCCAGCAGTGGGGGGAAGGAGGCCCGGGGTTTCTTT. This translates into CASSGGKEARGFF. The genes are TRBV2 and TRBJ1-1; maybe TRBD1 (5 bases). Germline loops: CDR1 SNHLY, CDR2 FYNNEI. V shed 4 bases and J shed 13 bases, with 19 bases lying between them. CDR3 length: 13 residues.

This clonotype was seen a few times. Germline and junction disagree at one end, which may indicate a read error. The CDR3 loop reads CASSPKTSGSFNNEQFF. In nucleotides, the CDR3 is TGTGCCAGCTCCCCTAAGACTAGCGGGAGTTTTAACAATGAGCAGTTCTTC. V and J are TRBV10-2 and TRBJ2-1, with 12 bases matching TRBD2. This CDR3 is built from 17 residues. Germline V lookup: CDR1 WSHSY, CDR2 SAAADI.

With respect to this clonotype: With a much larger clone just one base away, this may be a read error. V is TRBV20-1 and J is TRBJ2-1, with D hard to call. Germline V gene sequence: CDR1 DFQATT, CDR2 SNEGSKA (reference sequence). The CDR3 is 9 residues long. The DNA for the CDR3 is TGCGGTGCTAGATACGGGCGGTTCTTC. Protein: CGARYGRFF.

This clonotype was seen many times. The rearrangement joins TRBV20-1 to TRBJ2-3; either TRBD1 or TRBD2 may supply D (6 bases each). The ends were cut back, 0 bases at V and 3 bases at J, with 13 bases in the middle. The length of the CDR3 is 15 residues. Germline CDR1 reads DFQATT; CDR2 reads SNEGSKA (reference sequence). The CDR3 loop is CSARDTGAPTDTQYF. The CDR3 DNA sequence: TGCAGTGCTAGAGATACGGGGGCGCCTACAGATACGCAGTATTTT.

This clonotype was recorded a few times. At one boundary the junction diverges from the germline segment, which might be a read error. The chain couples TRBV6-1 to TRBJ2-3; no definite D call. The CDR3 extends over 13 amino acids. Germline-derived CDR1 and CDR2 are MNHNS and SASEGT. The CDR3 loop reads CASKQLGSDTQYF. The DNA for the CDR3 is TGTGCCAGCAAACAGCTAGGGTCAGACACGCAGTATTTT.

The chain uses TRBV7-2 and TRBJ1-1, with 7 nucleotides matching TRBD1. J was trimmed by 5 bases and V by 4 bases; bases with no gene match: 10. The CDR3 loop spans 15 amino acids. CDR1 is SGHTA and CDR2 is FQGNSA in the germline V gene. The CDR3 DNA reads TGTGCCAGCAGCTCCGGACAGGTGGAAGAGACTGAAGCTTTCTTT. Translating it yields CASSSGQVEETEAFF.

This chain connects TRBV24-1 to TRBJ2-2; possible D gene TRBD2, 6 bases. CDR1 is KGHDR and CDR2 is SFDVKD in the germline V gene. CDR3 size: 13 residues. V was cut by 9 bases and J by 0 bases, with 7 bases left in between. CDR3 coding DNA: TGTGCCACCGGAGGGACGAACACCGGGGAGCTGTTTTTT. This gives the protein CATGGTNTGELFF.

In its sample, this clonotype is medium-sized. The rearrangement links TRBV24-1 to TRBJ2-7; tentatively, D is TRBD1 or TRBD2 (5 bases each). The CDR3 length is 15 residues. V lost 4 bases to trimming and J lost 7 bases, with 19 bases between them. Germline-derived CDR1 and CDR2 are KGHDR and SFDVKD. The CDR3 DNA reads TGTGCCACCAGTGACGTCAGGAAGGGGACCGAGGAGCAGTACTTC. Protein sequence: CATSDVRKGTEEQYF.

This clonotype was seen at least ten times. This chain uses TRBV6-1 with TRBJ2-2; D ambiguous. Per germline, CDR1 MNHNS and CDR2 SASEGT. Deletions cut 2 bases from V and 0 bases from J, with 1 base between. This CDR3 region has 13 residues. For the CDR3, the DNA is TGTGCCAGCAGTGAACCGAACACCGGGGAGCTGTTTTTT. Residues: CASSEPNTGELFF.